This TCR beta chain appears in the sequencing data of a study of shared clonotypes between healthy human individuals. About the research overall: Every donor yielded three CD4 naive, three CD4 memory, two CD8 naive and one CD8 memory plate.

A remark on this clone: What it recognizes is unknown.

Whole-study findings and limits: Among donors, sharing of clonotypes was expected to be affected by sequencing depth. Estimated richness values were generally larger in naive subsets than in memory subsets. Naive CD4 clonotypes overlapped across several donors at roughly 4.5%.

Between the trimmed V and J ends, which lost 7 bases and 6 bases, there was a span of 16 bases. The CDR3 totals 14 residues. CDR1 is LNHDA and CDR2 is SQIVND in the germline V gene (reference sequence). TCRdb's table, derived via immunoSEQ multiplex PCR, lists solely in-frame clones and lacks some. This table holds 2 million to 3 million clones, more than 85% found once. The sequenced sample consisted of naive CD4+ T cells from PBMCs. The subset: CD45RA+ positively selected. The gene calls are TRBV19 and TRBJ1-5, with D possibly TRBD1 on 5 matching bases. The sequence was obtained from a man younger than 35 in good health. Some clones in this sample may be carry-over from other donors' samples. Here the CDR3 DNA reads TGTGCCAGTACCAGCGGGGGAGGTTCTCAGCCCCAGCATTTT. It yields the protein CASTSGGGSQPQHF.